The 8 T cell receptor beta chains given below trace back to one sample, sequenced in a study of blood T cell repertoires in COVID-19. Libraries were prepared by immunoSEQ multiplex PCR; TCRdb keeps only in-frame clonotypes and omits some of them. Of some 200,000 clones in the sample, 85% to 90% were seen once. Sequenced material: peripheral blood. The receptors were sampled from a man at least 80 years old with acute or convalescent COVID-19.

This clone was observed a single time. The chain employs TRBV5-1 and TRBJ1-1; a weak D match, TRBD1 (5 bases). Trimming stripped 3 bases from V and 0 bases from J, with 15 bases between. Germline V gene data show CDR1 as SGHRS and CDR2 as YFSETQ. The CDR3 extends over 16 amino acids. This CDR3 reads CASSSSQGTMNTEAFF. Here the CDR3 DNA reads TGCGCCAGCAGCTCGAGTCAGGGCACAATGAACACTGAAGCTTTCTTT.

The rearrangement joins TRBV19 to TRBJ2-7; 10 bases map to TRBD2. The CDR3 has 16 amino acids. Germline V lookup: CDR1 LNHDA, CDR2 SQIVND (reference sequence). J lost 3 bases, V lost 6 bases, and 11 bases had no gene match. This chain's CDR3 is CASRSSGRLGDYEQYF. For the CDR3, the DNA is TGTGCCAGTAGAAGTAGCGGGAGGTTAGGAGACTACGAGCAGTACTTC.

V gene TRBV11-2 combines with J gene TRBJ2-3, with D hard to call. The V gene lost 3 bases and the J gene lost 2 bases, with 9 bases spanning the gap. CDR1 and CDR2 (germline): SGHAT, FQNNGV. The CDR3 runs 14 residues. The CDR3 nucleotides are TGTGCCAGCAGCTTCGTACACCACACAGATACGCAGTATTTT. Translated: CASSFVHHTDTQYF. The variable domain in full, completed from reference TRBV11-2 and TRBJ2-3, reads EAGVAQSPRYKIIEKRQSVAFWCNPISGHATLYWYQQILGQGPKLLIQFQNNGVVDDSQLPKDRFSAERLKGVDSTLKIQPAKLEDSAVYLCASSFVHHTDTQYFGPGTRLTVL.

The chain joins TRBV5-4 to TRBJ2-1, with D unclear. V shed 1 base and J shed 9 bases, with 11 bases lying between them. The CDR3 covers 13 residues. Germline V gene lookup returns CDR1 SGHNT and CDR2 YYREEE (reference sequence). The DNA of the CDR3 is TGTGCCAGCAGCTTGCCCGGGTCGGGTGAGCAGTTCTTC. Translating it yields CASSLPGSGEQFF.

The chain is built from TRBV7-3 and TRBJ2-2, with D perhaps TRBD2 (5 bases). CDR1 and CDR2 from the germline V gene are SGHTA and FQGTGA. This CDR3 spans 15 amino acids. The V gene lost 2 bases and the J gene lost 4 bases, with 11 bases spanning the gap. CDR3 bases: TGTGCCAGCAGCTTATTAGTTCGGGGCACCGGGGAGCTGTTTTTT. Its translation: CASSLLVRGTGELFF.

J is TRBJ2-1 and V is TRBV20-1; tentatively, D is TRBD2 (5 bases). The CDR3 length is 11 residues. V dropped 0 bases and J dropped 10 bases, with 7 bases sitting between them. Germline V gives CDR1 DFQATT, CDR2 SNEGSKA (reference sequence). The CDR3 is CSAREGREQFF. CDR3 bases: TGCAGTGCTAGAGAGGGGAGAGAGCAGTTCTTC.

V is TRBV6-6 and J is TRBJ2-1; 11 nucleotides match TRBD2. CDR3 length: 15 residues. Germline loops: CDR1 MNHNY, CDR2 SVGAGI (reference sequence). J gave up 6 bases and V 6 bases, and 7 bases lay outside the gene matches. This CDR3 reads CASRLAGEWFNEQFF. As DNA, the CDR3 is TGTGCCAGCAGACTAGCGGGAGAATGGTTCAATGAGCAGTTCTTC.

This clone showed up just once. The rearrangement links TRBV18 to TRBJ2-1; TRBD1 aligns across 9 bases. This CDR3 has 15 amino acids. Germline loops: CDR1 KGHSH, CDR2 LQKENI. The V and J ends lost 6 bases and 6 bases, in that order; junction bases with no gene match: 9. The chain's CDR3 is CASSQQGADGNEQFF. CDR3 DNA sequence: TGTGCCAGCTCCCAACAGGGGGCGGATGGCAATGAGCAGTTCTTC.